This TCR beta chain stems from a study of T-cell reconstitution after alpha-beta-depleted transplantation in children. The ends were cut back, 4 bases at V and 4 bases at J, with 13 bases in the middle. There are 14 residues in the CDR3. The V gene's germline CDR1 is SGHTA and CDR2 FQGNSA. During its preparation, the TCRbeta library received unique molecular identifiers. TCRdb reprocessed the PCR reads via MiXCR and lists one record per CDR3 protein. The table records a few hundred thousand distinct CDR3 sequences, about an eighth of them present only once. This sequence joins TRBV7-2 and TRBJ1-2; weak D call: TRBD1 (5 bases). The starting material was PBMCs, obtained from the stem cell graft. The TCR was taken from a human donor who donated a stem cell graft to a child with Fanconi anemia. The CDR3 here is CASSYSRGLYGYTF. In DNA, the CDR3 is TGTGCCAGCAGCTACTCCCGGGGCCTCTATGGCTACACCTTC.